The clone carrying this TCR beta chain was seen a few times. No antigen is known for it. The junction had 10 bases not matched to a gene; V was cut back by 3 bases and J by 5 bases. Germline values: CDR1 SGHAT, CDR2 FQDESV (reference sequence). This CDR3 comprises 18 residues. Unique molecular identifiers were used in preparing the TCRbeta library. TCRdb re-called the PCR reads with MiXCR, one entry per CDR3 protein. The top ten clones hold about 35% of a sample with a few hundred thousand distinct CDR3 sequences, 25% to 30% of them seen once. This entry belongs to a study of T-cell reconstitution after alpha-beta-depleted transplantation in children. Study-wide results and limits: Expanded graft clones, several hundred of them, were reportedly the source of alpha-beta T cells about two months after transplant. Counts and diversity of T cells one year after transplant came mostly from newly produced T cells.

This receptor was identified in a boy in the first two years of life with Wiskott-Aldrich syndrome, due to receive a stem cell transplant. This sample comprised PBMCs, obtained before TCRalphabeta/CD19-depleted stem cell transplant. V gene TRBV11-1 combines with J gene TRBJ2-3; 14 bases align to TRBD2. CDR3 DNA sequence: TGTGCCAGCAGCTTGGGACTAGCGGGAGATTGGTTCAGAGATACGCAGTATTTT. It codes for CASSLGLAGDWFRDTQYF.